This T cell receptor beta chain was captured by sequencing in a study of T cells after yellow fever vaccination. Study information: Fractions containing few cells were prepared with SMART-Seq v4 Ultra Low Input.

CDR1 LNHNV and CDR2 YYDKDF come from the germline V gene (reference sequence). The CDR3 length is 13 residues. V was pared by 6 bases and J by 0 bases, with 6 bases between. The authors made TCR cDNA by 5'RACE template switching, adding a universal primer site and UMIs. TCRdb processed the 5' RACE reads anew with MiXCR; each CDR3 protein has one entry. The table has about 350,000 distinct CDR3 sequences, 11% seen once. Findings and caveats of the study: Overall, a small share of clonotypes was seen in both CD4 and CD8 compartments. In post-booster samples, most primary-vaccination clones reappeared (just under 97% CD4, roughly 88% CD8).

About this clonotype: The antigen is unknown.

The TCR comes from a man aged 18 to 30 who received the YFV17D yellow fever vaccine. This rearrangement joins TRBV15 to TRBJ2-4, with D unclear. Specimen: PBMCs, collected on the day of the first yellow fever vaccination. The CDR3 region has the DNA TGTGCCACCAGGGAACTAGCCAAAAACATTCAGTACTTC. Encoded protein: CATRELAKNIQYF.